This TCR beta chain was found in a study of shared clonotypes between healthy human individuals. Study background: Each donor had three CD4 naive, three CD4 memory, two CD8 naive and one CD8 memory plate. Broader study findings: Rarefaction exposed incomplete sorted-subset sequencing despite large depth. Generation probabilities were higher for clonotypes shared across all four sorted-subset donors than for unshared ones.

A word on this clone: Its target is unknown.

DNA at 200 ng, tens of thousands of T cell genomes, went into sorted-subset replicate PCRs. Using immunoSEQ multiplex PCR, the repertoire was profiled, and TCRdb retains in-frame clones only, with some absent. The table includes roughly 2 million clones, about 95% detected once. From germline, CDR1 is SGHTS and CDR2 YDEGEE. This CDR3 contains 15 residues. V dropped 3 bases and J dropped 4; count of bases not matched to a gene: 7. Naive CD8 cells comprised CD45RO-negative, CCR7-positively selected cells, excluding terminally differentiated effector memory CD45RA+ cells. The chain links TRBV5-8 to TRBJ2-3; 8 bases are shared with TRBD2. The sequenced sample consisted of naive CD8+ T cells sorted from blood. The clonotype comes from a man aged 18-30 years in good health. The CDR3 sequence: CASSYRTSSADTQYF. CDR3 bases: TGTGCCAGCAGCTATCGGACTAGCTCGGCAGATACGCAGTATTTT.